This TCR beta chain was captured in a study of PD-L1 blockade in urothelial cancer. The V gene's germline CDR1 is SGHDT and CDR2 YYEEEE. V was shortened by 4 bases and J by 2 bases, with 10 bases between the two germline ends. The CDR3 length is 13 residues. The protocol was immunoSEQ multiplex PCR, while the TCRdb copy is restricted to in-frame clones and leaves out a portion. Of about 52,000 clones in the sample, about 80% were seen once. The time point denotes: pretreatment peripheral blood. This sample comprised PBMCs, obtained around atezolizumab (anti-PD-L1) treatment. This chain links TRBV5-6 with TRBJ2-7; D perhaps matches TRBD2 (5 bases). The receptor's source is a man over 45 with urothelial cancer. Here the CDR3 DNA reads TGTGCCAGCAGCCCTGAGGGTACCTACGAGCAGTACTTC. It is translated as CASSPEGTYEQYF.